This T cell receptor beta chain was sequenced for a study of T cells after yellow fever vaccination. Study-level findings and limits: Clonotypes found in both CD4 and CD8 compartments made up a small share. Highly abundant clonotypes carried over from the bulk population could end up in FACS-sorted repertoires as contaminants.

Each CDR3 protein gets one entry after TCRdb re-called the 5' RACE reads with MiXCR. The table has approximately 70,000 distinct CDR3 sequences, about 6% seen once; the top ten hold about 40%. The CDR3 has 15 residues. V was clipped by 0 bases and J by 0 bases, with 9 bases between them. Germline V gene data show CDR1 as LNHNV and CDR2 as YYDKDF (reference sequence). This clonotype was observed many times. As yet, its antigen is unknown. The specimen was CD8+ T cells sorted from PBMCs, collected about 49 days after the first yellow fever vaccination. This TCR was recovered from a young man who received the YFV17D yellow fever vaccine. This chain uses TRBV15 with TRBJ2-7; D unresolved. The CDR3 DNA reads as TGTGCCACCAGCAGAGATATTGGCTTCTCCTACGAGCAGTACGTC. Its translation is CATSRDIGFSYEQYV.